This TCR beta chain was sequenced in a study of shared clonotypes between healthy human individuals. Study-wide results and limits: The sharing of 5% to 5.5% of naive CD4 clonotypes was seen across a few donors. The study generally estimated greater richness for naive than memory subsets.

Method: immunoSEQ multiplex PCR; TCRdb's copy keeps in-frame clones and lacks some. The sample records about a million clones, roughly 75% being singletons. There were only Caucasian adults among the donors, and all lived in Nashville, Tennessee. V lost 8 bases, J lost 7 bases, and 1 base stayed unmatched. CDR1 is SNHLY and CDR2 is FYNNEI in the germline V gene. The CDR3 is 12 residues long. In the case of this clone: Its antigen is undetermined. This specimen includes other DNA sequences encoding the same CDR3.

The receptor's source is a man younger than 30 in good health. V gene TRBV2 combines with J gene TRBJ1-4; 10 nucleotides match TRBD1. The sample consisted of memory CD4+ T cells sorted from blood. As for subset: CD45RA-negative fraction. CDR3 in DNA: TGTGCCAGCCGGGACAGGGGTGAAAAACTGTTTTTT. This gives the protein CASRDRGEKLFF. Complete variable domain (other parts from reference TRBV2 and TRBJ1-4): EPEVTQTPSHQVTQMGQEVILRCVPISNHLYFYWYRQILGQKVEFLVSFYNNEISEKSEIFDDQFSVERPDGSNFTLKIRSTKLEDSAMYFCASRDRGEKLFFGSGTQLSVL.